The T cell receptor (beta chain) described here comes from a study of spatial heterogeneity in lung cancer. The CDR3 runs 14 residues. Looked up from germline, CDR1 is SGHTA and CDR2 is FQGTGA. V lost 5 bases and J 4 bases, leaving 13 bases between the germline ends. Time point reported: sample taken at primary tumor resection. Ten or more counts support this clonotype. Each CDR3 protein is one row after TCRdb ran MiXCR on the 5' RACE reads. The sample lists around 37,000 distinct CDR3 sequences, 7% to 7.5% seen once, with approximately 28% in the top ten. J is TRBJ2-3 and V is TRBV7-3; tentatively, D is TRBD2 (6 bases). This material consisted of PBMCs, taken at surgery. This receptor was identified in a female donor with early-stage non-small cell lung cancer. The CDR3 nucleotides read TGTGCCAGCAGCCTTTTTGGGGGGTCAGATACGCAGTATTTT. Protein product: CASSLFGGSDTQYF.